These 18 T cell receptor beta chains came from one sample sequenced in a study of shared clonotypes between healthy human individuals. Using immunoSEQ multiplex PCR, the repertoire was profiled, and TCRdb retains in-frame clones only, with some absent. Among approximately 350,000 clones listed, about 96% were seen once. The source material was memory CD8+ T cells sorted from blood. Subset defined: CD45RO+ cells pooled with CCR7-negative TemRA cells. All receptors derive from a man aged 25 to 45 in good health.

The chain combines TRBV19 with TRBJ1-1; tentative D call: TRBD1 (5 bases). V shed 4 bases and J shed 2 bases, with 17 bases lying between them. CDR3 length: 16 amino acids. From germline, CDR1 is LNHDA and CDR2 SQIVND (reference sequence). The CDR3 coding sequence is TGTGCCAGTAGTAAAGGTCAGGGATCCTTAAACACTGAAGCTTTCTTT. It yields the protein CASSKGQGSLNTEAFF.

In DNA form, the CDR3 reads TGTGCCAGCAGTGAATGGGGCAGGGATGGAGATGGCTACACCTTC. Protein: CASSEWGRDGDGYTF. The chain is built from TRBV6-1 and TRBJ1-2, with D possibly matching TRBD1 (5 bases). The germline CDR1 and CDR2 sequences are MNHNS and SASEGT. Trimming cost V 2 bases and J 6 bases, with 16 bases left between them. This CDR3 region has 15 residues.

This clone has a single count. The gene calls are TRBV30 and TRBJ2-3; D is undetermined. The germline V and J ends were trimmed by 4 bases and 6 bases, with 8 bases remaining between them. Germline CDR1 and CDR2: GTSNPN and SVGIG (reference sequence). The CDR3 runs 11 residues. The chain's CDR3 is CAWKGRDTQYF. CDR3 bases: TGTGCCTGGAAGGGTAGGGATACGCAGTATTTT. Filled out from reference TRBV30 and TRBJ2-3, the complete variable domain reads SQTIHQWPATLVQPVGSPLSLECTVEGTSNPNLYWYRQAAGRGLQLLFYSVGIGQISSEVPQNLSASRPQDRQFILSSKKLLLSDSGFYLCAWKGRDTQYFGPGTRLTVL.

The chain couples TRBV27 to TRBJ1-2; 7 positions agree with TRBD1. Germline CDR1 is MNHEY and CDR2 is SMNVEV (reference sequence). The length of the CDR3 is 12 residues. V lost 5 bases and J lost 7; bases outside the gene matches: 4. In DNA form, the CDR3 reads TGTGCCAGCAGTCCGGGGACAGTTGGCTACACCTTC. Its translation is CASSPGTVGYTF.

V usage is TRBV19 and J usage is TRBJ2-5; TRBD1 or TRBD2 may be the D gene (5 bases each). The CDR3 is made up of 13 amino acids. Germline V lookup: CDR1 LNHDA, CDR2 SQIVND (reference sequence). V gave up 5 bases and J gave up 3 bases, with 10 bases separating them. The CDR3 loop reads CASSVWDEETQYF. The DNA of the CDR3 is TGTGCCAGTAGTGTTTGGGACGAAGAGACCCAGTACTTC.

This chain links TRBV6-9 with TRBJ2-7, with 10 nucleotides matching TRBD2. This CDR3 comprises 15 residues. V shed 3 bases, J shed 5 bases, and the junction held 7 bases outside the gene matches. Germline V lookup: CDR1 MNHGY, CDR2 SVAAGI. CDR3 loop: CASSYGLAGADEQYF. The DNA for the CDR3 is TGTGCCAGCAGTTACGGGCTAGCGGGAGCGGACGAGCAGTACTTC.

The CDR3 DNA follows: TGCAGCGGGTGGAGGACAAGCGGGAGCACAGATACGCAGTATTTT. Amino acids: CSGWRTSGSTDTQYF. V usage is TRBV29-1 and J usage is TRBJ2-3; the D gene is possibly TRBD2 (6 bases). The CDR3 spans 15 residues. Germline V gene lookup returns CDR1 SQVTM and CDR2 ANQGSEA. V lost 7 bases to trimming and J lost 0 bases, with 17 bases between them.

The chain carries TRBV7-6 and TRBJ2-1; 12 nucleotides match TRBD2. This CDR3 is 16 amino acids long. Unmatched junction bases numbered 11, after V lost 5 bases and J lost 9 bases. The germline gives CDR1 SGHVS, CDR2 FNYEAQ. The CDR3 nucleotides are TGTGCCAGCAGCCAGTTGACTAGCGGGAGAGGGTGTGAGCAGTTCTTC. This codes for CASSQLTSGRGCEQFF. The full variable domain, rest sourced from reference TRBV7-6 and TRBJ2-1, is GAGVSQSPRYKVTKRGQDVALRCDPISGHVSLYWYRQALGQGPEFLTYFNYEAQQDKSGLPNDRFSAERPEGSISTLTIQRTEQRDSAMYRCASSQLTSGRGCEQFFGPGTRLTVL.

For the CDR3, the DNA is TGTGCCAGCAGCCAAGAACGGACAGGGGCTCAGCCCCAGCATTTT. It translates to CASSQERTGAQPQHF. V is TRBV4-2 and J is TRBJ1-5, with 9 bases identical to TRBD1. The CDR3 has 15 residues. The V segment lost 0 bases and the J segment 6 bases; nucleotides outside the gene matches: 3. CDR1 is LGHNA and CDR2 is YNFKEQ in the germline V gene.

The CDR3: CASSQDFRDRRGLTGELFF. The CDR3 DNA reads TGTGCCAGCAGCCAAGATTTTCGGGACAGGAGGGGTTTGACCGGGGAGCTGTTTTTT. V and J are TRBV14 and TRBJ2-2, with TRBD1 identical over 8 bases. Germline V gene data show CDR1 as SGHDN and CDR2 as FVKESK. CDR3 length: 19 residues. J lost 5 bases, V lost 0 bases, and 14 bases had no gene match.

This clone was found once. The sample contains more than one DNA sequence encoding this CDR3. CDR3 amino acids: CASSLLAGPAQFF. The CDR3 DNA reads TGCGCCAGCAGCTTGCTAGCGGGTCCGGCCCAGTTCTTC. This sequence joins TRBV5-1 and TRBJ2-1; TRBD2 aligns across 8 bases. Trimming at V came to 1 base and at J to 13 bases, leaving 7 bases not matched to a gene. Germline loops: CDR1 SGHRS, CDR2 YFSETQ. This CDR3 has 13 residues.

This rearrangement joins TRBV5-4 to TRBJ1-6; D remains unclear. This CDR3 has 14 amino acids. Germline values: CDR1 SGHNT, CDR2 YYREEE (reference sequence). Trimming took 0 bases from V and 10 from J, leaving 11 bases between them. The CDR3 reads CASSLDRGNSPLHF. For the CDR3, the DNA is TGTGCCAGCAGCTTGGACAGAGGAAACTCACCCCTCCACTTT.

The CDR3 loop reads CASSPSGYQETQYF. The DNA of the CDR3 is TGTGCCAGCTCACCTAGCGGGTACCAAGAGACCCAGTACTTC. This chain connects TRBV18 to TRBJ2-5; 7 bases match TRBD2. The V and J ends lost 3 bases and 0 bases, in that order; junction bases with no gene match: 1. The CDR3 sequence is 14 residues long. CDR1 is KGHSH, CDR2 LQKENI, per germline.

The chain uses TRBV10-1 and TRBJ2-3; 7 nucleotides line up with TRBD1. CDR3 length: 15 residues. J was trimmed by 5 bases and V by 5 bases; bases with no gene match: 10. CDR1 WNHNN and CDR2 SYGVQD come from the germline V gene (reference sequence). In DNA form, the CDR3 reads TGCGCCAGCAGTACCGCCCAGGGGGTTGGAGATACGCAGTATTTT. Protein: CASSTAQGVGDTQYF.

The gene calls are TRBV7-2 and TRBJ2-7; TRBD2 aligns across 13 bases. Germline-derived CDR1 and CDR2 are SGHTA and FQGNSA. The CDR3 contains 18 residues. With V trimmed by 0 bases and J by 2 bases, 7 bases remained unmatched. The CDR3 nucleotides read TGTGCCAGCAGCTTAGCCGGGACTAGCGGGATGAGGGCCTACGAGCAGTACTTC. Its protein product is CASSLAGTSGMRAYEQYF.

This clone occurred once. This sequence joins TRBV7-3 and TRBJ2-5; TRBD2 agrees at 7 bases. This CDR3 spans 15 amino acids. Germline V CDR1 and CDR2: SGHTA, FQGTGA. Trimming removed 1 base from V and 3 bases from J; junction bases left unmatched: 5. Written as DNA, the CDR3 is TGTGCCAGCAGCTTAATCGCGGGAGCCGAAGAGACCCAGTACTTC. Protein sequence: CASSLIAGAEETQYF.

This chain connects TRBV6-5 to TRBJ1-1, with D unclear. The CDR3 runs to 12 residues. Germline V gene sequence: CDR1 MNHEY, CDR2 SVGAGI. Trimming left V 6 bases short and J 1 base short, with 6 bases between. The CDR3 DNA reads TGTGCCAGCAGGAGCGGGAACACTGAAGCTTTCTTT. Its protein product is CASRSGNTEAFF.

The chain carries TRBV14 and TRBJ2-1; 9 nucleotides line up with TRBD2. CDR1 is SGHDN and CDR2 is FVKESK in the germline V gene. With 0 bases clipped from V and 4 bases from J, the junction kept 1 base outside the gene matches. The CDR3 sequence is 15 residues long. The CDR3 is CASSQDSGSYNEQFF. The CDR3, as DNA: TGTGCCAGCAGCCAAGATAGCGGGAGTTACAATGAGCAGTTCTTC. The whole variable domain, remainder taken from reference TRBV14 and TRBJ2-1, is EAGVTQFPSHSVIEKGQTVTLRCDPISGHDNLYWYRRVMGKEIKFLLHFVKESKQDESGMPNNRFLAERTGGTYSTLKVQPAELEDSGVYFCASSQDSGSYNEQFFGPGTRLTVL.